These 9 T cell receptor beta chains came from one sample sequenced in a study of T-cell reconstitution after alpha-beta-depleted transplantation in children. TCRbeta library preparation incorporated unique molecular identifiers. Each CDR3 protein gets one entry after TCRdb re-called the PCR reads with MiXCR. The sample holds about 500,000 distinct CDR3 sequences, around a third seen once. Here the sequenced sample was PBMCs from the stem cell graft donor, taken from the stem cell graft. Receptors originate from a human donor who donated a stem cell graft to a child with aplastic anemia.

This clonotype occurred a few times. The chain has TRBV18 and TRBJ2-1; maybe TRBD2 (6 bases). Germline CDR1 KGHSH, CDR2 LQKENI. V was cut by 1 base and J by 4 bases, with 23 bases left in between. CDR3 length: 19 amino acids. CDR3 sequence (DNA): TGTGCCAGCTCACCACGTCCAACCGTCCCGGGAGTAAAGTACAATGAGCAGTTCTTC. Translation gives CASSPRPTVPGVKYNEQFF.

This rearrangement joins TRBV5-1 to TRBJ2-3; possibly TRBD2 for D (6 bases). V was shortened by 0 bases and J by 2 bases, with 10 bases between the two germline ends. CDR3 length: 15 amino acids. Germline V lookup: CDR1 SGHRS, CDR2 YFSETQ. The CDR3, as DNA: TGCGCCAGCAGCTTGGGGGCTAGCGCCACAGATACGCAGTATTTT. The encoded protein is CASSLGASATDTQYF.

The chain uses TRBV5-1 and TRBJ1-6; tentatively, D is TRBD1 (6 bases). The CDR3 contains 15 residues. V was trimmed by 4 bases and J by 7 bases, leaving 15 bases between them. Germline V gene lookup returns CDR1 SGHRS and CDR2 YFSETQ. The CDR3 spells CASSKAGDENSPLHF. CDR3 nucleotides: TGCGCCAGCAGCAAAGCAGGGGACGAAAATTCACCCCTCCACTTT.

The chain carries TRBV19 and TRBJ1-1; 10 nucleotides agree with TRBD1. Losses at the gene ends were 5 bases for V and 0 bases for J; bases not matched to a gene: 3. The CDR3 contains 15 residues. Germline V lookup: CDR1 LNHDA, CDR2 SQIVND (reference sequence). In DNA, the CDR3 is TGTGCCAGTAGTGGGGGGACAGGGGTGAACACTGAAGCTTTCTTT. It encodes CASSGGTGVNTEAFF.

CDR3 loop: CASTEVKGTGELFF. CDR3 nucleotide sequence: TGTGCCAGCACAGAGGTTAAGGGAACCGGGGAGCTGTTTTTT. The chain joins TRBV7-9 to TRBJ2-2; D uncertain. This CDR3 comprises 14 residues. Deletions cut 7 bases from V and 5 bases from J, with 14 bases between. Germline V CDR1 and CDR2: SEHNR, FQNEAQ (reference sequence).

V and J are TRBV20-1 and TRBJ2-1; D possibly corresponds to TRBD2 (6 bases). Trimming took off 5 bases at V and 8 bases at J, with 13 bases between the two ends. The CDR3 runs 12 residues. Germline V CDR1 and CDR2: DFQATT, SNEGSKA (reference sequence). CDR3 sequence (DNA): TGCAGTGCTGATACTAGCCCCGATGAGCAGTTCTTC. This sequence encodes CSADTSPDEQFF.

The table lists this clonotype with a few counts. The CDR3 is CASSILGTGGTDTQYF. CDR3 DNA: TGTGCCAGCAGCATTCTTGGGACAGGGGGGACAGATACGCAGTATTTT. This chain links TRBV7-8 with TRBJ2-3, with 11 bases fitting TRBD1. From germline, CDR1 is SGHVS and CDR2 FQNEAQ. J gave up 3 bases and V 5 bases, and 7 bases lay outside the gene matches. The CDR3 is 16 amino acids.

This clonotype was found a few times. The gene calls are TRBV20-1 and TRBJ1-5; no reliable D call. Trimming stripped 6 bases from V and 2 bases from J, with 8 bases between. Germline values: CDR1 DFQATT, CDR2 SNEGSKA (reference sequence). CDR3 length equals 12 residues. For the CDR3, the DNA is TGCAGTGCCGAGGGTGGCAATCAGCCCCAGCATTTT. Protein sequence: CSAEGGNQPQHF.

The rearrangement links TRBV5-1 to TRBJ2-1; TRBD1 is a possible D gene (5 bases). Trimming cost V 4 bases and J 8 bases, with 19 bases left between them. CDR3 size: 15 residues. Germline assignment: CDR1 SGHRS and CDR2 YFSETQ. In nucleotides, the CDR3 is TGCGCCAGCAGCCCAAGTACAGGTTTGAGCGATGAGCAGTTCTTC. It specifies CASSPSTGLSDEQFF.